The 16 T cell receptor beta chains reported below all come from one sample, sequenced in a study of cytomegalovirus exposure and HLA in healthy donors. 13 Jbeta primers and 60 Vbeta primers were used for the PCR. The repertoire was sequenced with immunoSEQ multiplex PCR; TCRdb's copy has only in-frame clones and lacks some. The table has 190,000 or so clones, 82% seen once. Sequencing used PBMCs. All receptors derive from a woman between 50 and 59 years old in good health and CMV-seropositive.

By sample share, this clone is large. Other DNA sequences in the same sample also yield this CDR3. The chain links TRBV6-5 to TRBJ1-5; no firm D call. Germline V CDR1 and CDR2: MNHEY, SVGAGI. Trimming left V 7 bases short and J 4 bases short, with 11 bases between. This CDR3 is built from 13 residues. The DNA of the CDR3 is TGTGCCAGCAAATCGGCACTAAATCAGCCCCAGCATTTT. Its translation is CASKSALNQPQHF.

Notes on this clone: The sample holds other DNA sequences that translate to the same CDR3. The CDR3 protein is CSVGTTNTGELFF. DNA for the CDR3: TGCAGCGTTGGGACTACGAACACCGGGGAGCTGTTTTTT. This chain joins TRBV29-1 and TRBJ2-2, with D maybe TRBD2 (6 bases). CDR3 size: 13 residues. Trimming cost V 4 bases and J 0 bases, with 6 bases left between them. Per germline, CDR1 SQVTM and CDR2 ANQGSEA.

This clone was recorded a few times. The rearrangement joins TRBV4-1 to TRBJ2-5; the match to TRBD1 covers 7 bases. The junction had 6 bases not matched to a gene; V was cut back by 1 base and J by 4 bases. The CDR3 runs 15 residues. Germline V lookup: CDR1 MGHRA, CDR2 YSYEKL. CDR3 protein: CASSQGQDRVETQYF. CDR3 nucleotide sequence: TGCGCCAGCAGCCAAGGACAAGACAGGGTAGAGACCCAGTACTTC.

The V gene is TRBV5-8, the J gene TRBJ1-5; D perhaps matches TRBD1 (5 bases). Per germline, CDR1 SGHTS and CDR2 YDEGEE. The CDR3 has 13 amino acids. Trimming cost V 2 bases and J 5 bases, with 8 bases left between them. The CDR3 region has the DNA TGTGCCAGCAGCTTACAGGTGGATCAGCCCCAGCATTTT. Its protein is CASSLQVDQPQHF.

The V call is TRBV4-1, the J call TRBJ2-7, with D perhaps TRBD1 (6 bases). This CDR3 is 13 amino acids long. Trimming removed 4 bases at V and 4 bases at J, with 11 bases between. The V gene's germline CDR1 is MGHRA and CDR2 YSYEKL. CDR3 DNA: TGCGCCAGCAGCCTTCTAGGGGGTTACGAGCAGTACTTC. Protein: CASSLLGGYEQYF.

Details on this clone: Other DNA sequences in this sample translate to the same CDR3. The CDR3 here is CASSRTGPTEAFF. CDR3 bases: TGTGCCAGCAGTCGGACAGGCCCCACTGAAGCTTTCTTT. The rearrangement links TRBV6-5 to TRBJ1-1, with TRBD1 matching over 7 bases. The CDR3 spans 13 residues. The ends lost 5 bases at V and 4 bases at J; junction bases unmatched: 4. In germline, CDR1 is MNHEY, CDR2 SVGAGI.

Comment on this clone: Compared with germline, one end of the junction differs, possibly owing to a read error. The V gene is TRBV10-2, the J gene TRBJ2-6, with D maybe TRBD1 (5 bases). The CDR3 spans 15 residues. The V gene's germline CDR1 is WSHSY and CDR2 SAAADI. CDR3 amino acids: CASSASPPGANGLTF. The CDR3 region has the DNA TGCGCCAGCAGTGCGTCGCCCCCTGGGGCCAACGGCCTGACTTTC.

This chain joins TRBV6-5 and TRBJ2-7; D is possibly TRBD1 (6 bases). This CDR3 region has 11 residues. Trimming removed 5 bases from V and 6 bases from J, with 8 bases in between. Per germline, CDR1 MNHEY and CDR2 SVGAGI. For the CDR3, the DNA is TGTGCCAGCAGTAAACAGGGCGAGCAGTACTTC. Its translation is CASSKQGEQYF.

The chain employs TRBV19 and TRBJ2-5; 12 bases map to TRBD1. The CDR3 runs to 16 residues. The trim removed 3 bases at V and 6 bases at J, leaving 8 bases unmatched. In germline, CDR1 is LNHDA, CDR2 SQIVND (reference sequence). The CDR3 DNA reads as TGTGCCAGTAGTATTACCGGGACAGGGGGCCGAAAGACCCAGTACTTC. It translates to CASSITGTGGRKTQYF.

This chain links TRBV4-3 with TRBJ2-1, with 9 bases that match TRBD2. Germline CDR1 and CDR2: LGHNA and YSLEER. J lost 6 bases, V lost 0 bases, and 6 bases had no gene match. This CDR3 has 16 residues. CDR3 amino acids: CASSQDSGGLGNEQFF. CDR3 coding DNA: TGCGCCAGCAGCCAAGATAGCGGGGGACTCGGCAATGAGCAGTTCTTC.

CDR3 amino acids: CASSYRASGTYEQYF. CDR3 DNA sequence: TGTGCCAGCAGTTACAGGGCTAGCGGGACCTACGAGCAGTACTTC. This chain connects TRBV6-5 to TRBJ2-7, with 9 bases that match TRBD2. The germline CDR1 and CDR2 sequences are MNHEY and SVGAGI. With V trimmed by 2 bases and J by 2 bases, 4 bases remained unmatched. CDR3 size: 15 residues.

This chain uses TRBV4-1 with TRBJ2-1, with TRBD2 matching over 8 bases. The CDR3 spans 13 residues. Per the germline V gene, CDR1 is MGHRA and CDR2 is YSYEKL. After removal of 4 bases from V and 13 bases from J, the junction contained 9 bases not matched to a gene. In DNA form, the CDR3 reads TGCGCCAGCAGCCCAATTAGCGGGATCATCCAGTTCTTC. This sequence encodes CASSPISGIIQFF.

J is TRBJ1-4 and V is TRBV14, with TRBD1 as a possible D gene (6 bases). Germline CDR1 and CDR2: SGHDN and FVKESK. The V end was cut by 1 base, the J end by 11 bases, with 17 bases between. The CDR3 runs 15 residues. The CDR3 nucleotides read TGTGCCAGCAGCCAAGTCCCAGGGGCTGAAGGGAAACTGTTTTTT. This encodes CASSQVPGAEGKLFF.

This clone was seen only a few times. V is TRBV28 and J is TRBJ2-2; 8 bases are a match to TRBD2. The CDR3 runs 15 residues. CDR1 and CDR2 from the germline V gene are MDHEN and SYDVKM. V lost 4 bases and J lost 7; bases outside the gene matches: 8. The CDR3 sequence is CASSSAGGRVGELFF. The CDR3 DNA follows: TGTGCCAGCAGTTCCGCGGGGGGCAGGGTCGGGGAGCTGTTTTTT.

The J gene is TRBJ2-3, the V gene TRBV13; 9 bases are shared with TRBD2. The CDR3 runs to 16 residues. Germline CDR1 is PRHDT and CDR2 is FYEKMQ (reference sequence). V dropped 5 bases and J dropped 0; count of bases not matched to a gene: 6. CDR3: CASSLGSGSSTDTQYF. The CDR3 nucleotides are TGTGCCAGCAGCCTCGGTAGCGGGAGTAGCACAGATACGCAGTATTTT.

The chain combines TRBV19 with TRBJ2-1; 8 positions agree with TRBD2. CDR3 length equals 15 residues. The V and J ends lost 4 bases and 5 bases, in that order; junction bases with no gene match: 7. CDR1 and CDR2 (germline): LNHDA, SQIVND (reference sequence). DNA of the CDR3: TGTGCCAGTAGTACTCAGAGACTAGCGAACAATGAGCAGTTCTTC. This encodes CASSTQRLANNEQFF.